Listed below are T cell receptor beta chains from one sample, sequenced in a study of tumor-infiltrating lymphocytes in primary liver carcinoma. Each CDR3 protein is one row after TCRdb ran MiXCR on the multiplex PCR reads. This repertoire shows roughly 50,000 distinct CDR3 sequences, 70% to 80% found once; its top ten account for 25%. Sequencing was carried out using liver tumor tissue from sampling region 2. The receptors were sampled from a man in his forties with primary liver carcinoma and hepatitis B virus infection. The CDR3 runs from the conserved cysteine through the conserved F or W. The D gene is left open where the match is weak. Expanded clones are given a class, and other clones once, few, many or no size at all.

TGTACCAGCAGTCCAGGGTGGGGGAACACTGAAGCTTTCTTT CTSSPGWGNTEAFF TRBJ1-1 . TRBV28 .
TGCAGCGGAAGGCTTGCATACGAGCAATACTTC CSGRLAYEQYF TRBJ2-7 . TRBV29-1 .
TGCAACGTTGAAGTACATCAGACAGGGGTGTCCTATGAGCAGTACTTC CNVEVHQTGVSYEQYF TRBJ2-7 . TRBV29-1 TRBD1
TGTGCCAGCACCATTGGTGGATCAGGTTTTGGCTACACCTTC CASTIGGSGFGYTF TRBJ1-2 many TRBV5-4 .
TGTGCCAGCAGTTCCCTAAGCGGGAGGGCCGGTTTGCGGGGGAGTAGATCCTACAATGGGCAGTTCTTC CASSSLSGRAGLRGSRSYNGQFF TRBJ2-1 . TRBV28 TRBD2
TGTGCCAACAAGCAGGACTGGGACGAGCAGTACTTC CANKQDWDEQYF TRBJ2-7 . TRBV28 .
TGTGCCAGCAGCTTAGAACCGGGGGCGAGCACTGAAGCTTTCTTT CASSLEPGASTEAFF TRBJ1-1 medium-sized TRBV11-2 .
TGTACCACCAGCAGTGGACAGCGAAATGAAAAACTGTTTTTT CTTSSGQRNEKLFF TRBJ1-4 . TRBV15 .
TGCAGCGTTGGATGCGGTACGTCCCACGAGCAGTACTTC CSVGCGTSHEQYF TRBJ2-7 . TRBV29-1 .
TGTGCCAGTAGCTTACAATGCCCACTGTTTTTT CASSLQCPLFF TRBJ1-4 . TRBV11-2 .
TGTGCCAGCAGTGACTTTAACTACGAGCAGTACTTC CASSDFNYEQYF TRBJ2-7 few TRBV28 .
TGTGCCAGCAGCTCCCAGGGGGCGCAAGGCTACACCTTC CASSSQGAQGYTF TRBJ1-2 many TRBV28 TRBD1
TGTGCCAGCAGTAAGGAGTTTGAGGCACATGAGCAGTTTTTC CASSKEFEAHEQFF TRBJ2-1 . TRBV25-1 .
TGTGCCAGCAACTTGGTCGGGGGAGTGAACACTGAAGCTTTCTTT CASNLVGGVNTEAFF TRBJ1-1 . TRBV5-5 .
TGTGCCAATAGCCAAGATCAAGGGACAGGGATTCAAGAGACCCAGTACTTC CANSQDQGTGIQETQYF TRBJ2-5 . TRBV14 TRBD1
TGCGCCAGCAGCCAAGAGGGGTCTACGGGGCGTGAGCAGTTCTTC CASSQEGSTGREQFF TRBJ2-1 many TRBV4-1 .
TGTGCCAACAGCCAAGACGAGGCAGGGACTTACTATGGTTACACCTTC CANSQDEAGTYYGYTF TRBJ1-2 . TRBV4-1 .
TGCAGCTTTGAAGTGGTGGGGCATGTACTCGTGGGGGCCAACGTCCTGACTTTC CSFEVVGHVLVGANVLTF TRBJ2-6 . TRBV29-1 .
TGTACCAGCAGCTTTAATCCAGGGGGAGAGCAGTATTTC CTSSFNPGGEQYF TRBJ2-7 . TRBV5-5 TRBD1
TGTCCCAGCAGTTACCTATACGGCAGCCGCACAGATACGCAGTATTTT CPSSYLYGSRTDTQYF TRBJ2-3 . TRBV6-5 .
TGTGCCAGCAGTATACTAGCGGGAGTGGGAGAGACCCAGTACTTC CASSILAGVGETQYF TRBJ2-5 . TRBV13 TRBD2
TGTGCCAGCAGTCTAGACAGGGGGCACGGAGAGACCCAGTACTTC CASSLDRGHGETQYF TRBJ2-5 . TRBV28 TRBD1
TGTGCCAGCAGCGACGTGACAGCCTACGAGCACTACTTC CASSDVTAYEHYF TRBJ2-7 . TRBV11-1 .
TGCGCCAGCAGCCAAGGGGATCAGCGCGATTCACCCCTCCACTTT CASSQGDQRDSPLHF TRBJ1-6 many TRBV4-1 .
TGTGCCGGCAGTCCCTCTGATGGGGGCACAGATACGCAGTATTTT CAGSPSDGGTDTQYF TRBJ2-3 . TRBV7-9 .
TGTGCCAGTAGCTTAGAGGATGGGTACGAAAAACTGTTTTTT CASSLEDGYEKLFF TRBJ1-4 once TRBV11-2 .
TGTACCGTCGGGACTAGCGGGGCCTACAATGAGCAGTTCTTC CTVGTSGAYNEQFF TRBJ2-1 medium-sized TRBV6-2/TRBV6-3 TRBD2
TGTGCCAGCAGCTTGGGCCCCGCAGATACGCAGTATTTT CASSLGPADTQYF TRBJ2-3 many TRBV5-4 .
TGTGCCAGCGCCTTAGGTGGGAGAACTGGAAACACCATATATTTT CASALGGRTGNTIYF TRBJ1-3 . TRBV12-3/TRBV12-4 .
TGTGCCAGAAGCGGGGGGACGGTGGGGAATGAGCAGTTCTTC CARSGGTVGNEQFF TRBJ2-1 . TRBV9 TRBD2
TGTGCCAGCTGCCTACTGATGGCCGGGATAAGCAATCAGCCTCGGCATTTT CASCLLMAGISNQPRHF TRBJ1-5 once TRBV12-3/TRBV12-4 .
TGTGCCAGCAGCTTAGGGGCCGTGAGGTACGAGCAGTATTTC CASSLGAVRYEQYF TRBJ2-7 . TRBV7-8 .
TGCGCCAGCAACGTTGGACAGGGGAATAAGTATACGCAGTATTTT CASNVGQGNKYTQYF TRBJ2-3 . TRBV5-1 TRBD1
TGCGCCAGCAGAGGTGAAGGAGCCCTGCCCCAGCATTTT CASRGEGALPQHF TRBJ1-5 . TRBV28 .
TGTGCCAGCAGCTTGCCCCAAGAGACCCAGTACTTC CASSLPQETQYF TRBJ2-5 many TRBV5-6 .
TGTGCCAGCAGTCCCTCTGATGGGGGCACAGATACGCAGTATTTT CASSPSDGGTDTQYF TRBJ2-3 few TRBV7-9 .
TGTGCCAGCAGCTTAGGCCTCTCGAACAATGAGCAGTTCTTC CASSLGLSNNEQFF TRBJ2-1 . TRBV11-3 .
TGTGCCAGTAGTCCTCCAGGACAGCTTGGAGCTTTCTTT CASSPPGQLGAFF TRBJ1-1 once TRBV6-1 .
TGTGTCAGCAGTTCTGGACAGGACAATCAGCCCCAGCATTTT CVSSSGQDNQPQHF TRBJ1-5 . TRBV6-5 TRBD1
TGCAGCACTCTGAGGGGGACAGGGAACATTGAGCAGTTCTTC CSTLRGTGNIEQFF TRBJ2-1 . TRBV29-1 TRBD1
TGCGCCAACAGCCCGACTAGCGGGAGGAACACCGGGGAGCTGCTTTTT CANSPTSGRNTGELLF TRBJ2-2 . TRBV4-1 TRBD2
TGTGCCTTCAGAGTCGGACAGGGGGAAAGCGAGCAGTTCTTC CAFRVGQGESEQFF TRBJ2-1 . TRBV10-3 TRBD1
TGTGTCAGCAGTTCCTCGACTAGGATTGGGAGGGAAAAACTGTTTTTT CVSSSSTRIGREKLFF TRBJ1-4 . TRBV28 .
TGCGCAAGCAGCCTAGTGCTAACAGGGAAAATGGAAGCTTTCTTT CASSLVLTGKMEAFF TRBJ1-1 . TRBV4-1 .
TGCGCCAGCAGCCGGGACCCGCTAAGCTCCTACGAGCAGTACTTC CASSRDPLSSYEQYF TRBJ2-7 many TRBV5-1 .
TGTACCAGCAGCCAAGACCTATCGGGACAGGGGGCGGGGGAGCAGTACTTC CTSSQDLSGQGAGEQYF TRBJ2-7 . TRBV4-2 TRBD1
TGTGCCAGCAGTTTAGGGATGGGCTCCTACGATCAGTACTTC CASSLGMGSYDQYF TRBJ2-7 . TRBV12-3/TRBV12-4 .
TGCGCCAGCAGTCTAGGGGGAGATGTCACTTGGGAGCTGTTTTTT CASSLGGDVTWELFF TRBJ2-2 . TRBV4-1 .
TGTGCCAGCAGTGACGGACGGCGACTTTACAGCACAGATACGCAGTATTTT CASSDGRRLYSTDTQYF TRBJ2-3 . TRBV2 .
TGTGCCAGCGAGCCTTCGTCGGGGGGGTTACAAGAGACCCAGTACTTC CASEPSSGGLQETQYF TRBJ2-5 many TRBV6-2/TRBV6-3 TRBD2
TGCAGCGTTGAGGCTAATTCCTGCACAGATACGCAGTATTTT CSVEANSCTDTQYF TRBJ2-3 few TRBV29-1 .
TGTGCCAGCAGTTACAAGGACATCAGCTCCTACGAGCAGTACTTC CASSYKDISSYEQYF TRBJ2-7 . TRBV6-5 .
TGCAGTGCTAGAGATGTAGCGGGTCTTTCCTTTATGGAGACCCAGTACTTC CSARDVAGLSFMETQYF TRBJ2-5 . TRBV20-1 TRBD2
TGTGCCAGGAGCTCGCACCCCAGCGGGAGGATCTATGAGCAGTCCTTC CARSSHPSGRIYEQSF TRBJ2-1 . TRBV11-2 TRBD2
TGTGCCAGCAGCGTAGCCGGGACTAGAGGGGACAATGAGCTATTCTTC CASSVAGTRGDNELFF TRBJ2-1 once TRBV4-2 TRBD2
TGTGCCAGCTCTTTCTCAGGGGTGAACACTGAAGCTTTCTTT CASSFSGVNTEAFF TRBJ1-1 many TRBV6-5 .
TGTGCCAACAGCCTGGGACTAGCTGGAGAAGTAGGCAATGAGCAGTTCTTC CANSLGLAGEVGNEQFF TRBJ2-1 . TRBV11-1 TRBD2
TGTGCCAGTAGTATGGGCACTAGCGGGGACCTGTTTTTT CASSMGTSGDLFF TRBJ2-2 few TRBV19 TRBD2